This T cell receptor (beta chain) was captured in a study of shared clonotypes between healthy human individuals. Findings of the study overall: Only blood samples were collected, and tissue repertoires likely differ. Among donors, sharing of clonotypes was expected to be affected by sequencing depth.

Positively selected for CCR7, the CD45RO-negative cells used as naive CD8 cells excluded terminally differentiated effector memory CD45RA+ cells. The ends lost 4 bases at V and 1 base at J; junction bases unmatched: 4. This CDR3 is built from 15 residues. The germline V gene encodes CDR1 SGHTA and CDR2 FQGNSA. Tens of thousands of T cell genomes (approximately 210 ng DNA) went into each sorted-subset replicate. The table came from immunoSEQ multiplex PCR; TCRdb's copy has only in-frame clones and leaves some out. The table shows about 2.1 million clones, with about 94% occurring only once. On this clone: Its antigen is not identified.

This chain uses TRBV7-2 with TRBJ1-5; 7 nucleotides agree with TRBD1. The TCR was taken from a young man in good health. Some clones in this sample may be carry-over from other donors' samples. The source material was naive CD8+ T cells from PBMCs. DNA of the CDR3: TGTGCCAGCAGCTCAGGGGGATTGAGCAATCAGCCCCAGCATTTT. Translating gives CASSSGGLSNQPQHF. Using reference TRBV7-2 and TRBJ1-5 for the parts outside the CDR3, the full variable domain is GAGVSQSPSNKVTEKGKDVELRCDPISGHTALYWYRQSLGQGLEFLIYFQGNSAPDKSGLPSDRFSAERTGGSVSTLTIQRTQQEDSAVYLCASSSGGLSNQPQHFGDGTRLSIL.